The present T cell receptor (beta chain) was sequenced within a study of T cell responses to AZD1222 COVID-19 vaccine. General study findings and limits: Donors skewed white British and female; clonal diversity was possibly underestimated. Repertoires were obtained only post-peak T cell response.

For this clone: The antigen remains unidentified.

The data were produced by immunoSEQ multiplex PCR, yet TCRdb's version contains in-frame clones alone and is incomplete. The sample records about 96,000 clones, approximately 90% being singletons. Trimming cost V 6 bases and J 2 bases, with 8 bases left between them. CDR1 and CDR2 from the germline V gene are SEHNR and FQNEAQ (reference sequence). This CDR3 has 12 amino acids. This chain connects TRBV7-9 to TRBJ2-7; D gene uncertain. The TCR was taken from an adult in good health. The material was peripheral blood, obtained on day 0 of AZD1222 vaccination. CDR3: CASSYDTYEQYF. Here the CDR3 DNA reads TGTGCCAGCAGTTATGATACCTACGAGCAGTACTTC.